The rows below give T cell receptor beta chains drawn from one sample of a study of cytomegalovirus exposure and HLA in healthy donors. This table comes from immunoSEQ multiplex PCR, and its TCRdb copy is limited to in-frame clones, with some not included. This sample has 100,000 or so clones, with around four fifths found just once. Sequences were obtained from PBMCs. The receptor set was obtained from a young man in good health and CMV-seropositive. Each CDR3 is given with its conserved first and last residue. D genes are given only for firm matches. For some rows the clone size is stated as once, few or many, or as a class when expanded; others skip it.

clone_size d_call j_call v_call cdr3_nt cdr3_aa
- - TRBJ2-7 TRBV5-1 TGCGCCAGCAGCTTGGGTGGGGACACCTACGAGCAGTACTTC CASSLGGDTYEQYF
- - TRBJ2-7 TRBV6-1 TGTGCCAGCACGAAGGGGGGGGGACCCAACGAGCAGTACTTC CASTKGGGPNEQYF
few TRBD2 TRBJ2-1 TRBV6-5 TGTGCCAGCAGTTACGAGCGGGGGGGGCCGAATGAGCAGTTCTTC CASSYERGGPNEQFF
- - TRBJ2-5 TRBV29-1 TGCAGCGTTGAAGACGTGAGTGTGGAGACCCAGTACTTC CSVEDVSVETQYF
- - TRBJ2-1 TRBV11-2 TGTGCCAGCAGCTTACCAGGGCAGAGGAATGAGCAGTTCTTC CASSLPGQRNEQFF
once - TRBJ2-3 TRBV5-1 TGCGCCAGCAGCACGGGACTCCTCACAGATACGCAGTATTTT CASSTGLLTDTQYF
- TRBD2 TRBJ2-5 TRBV11-2 TGTGCCAGCAGCGGTCGGACTAGCGGGGGGGCGGTTTGGCATGAGACCCAGTACTTC CASSGRTSGGAVWHETQYF
- - TRBJ1-6 TRBV2 TGTGCCAGCAGTGAAGGGTTAGTTAATTCACCCCTCCACTTT CASSEGLVNSPLHF
- TRBD1 TRBJ2-1 TRBV25-1 TGTGCCAGCAACCCCGGGTGGACAGGGATGGTGAACAATGAGCAGTTCTTC CASNPGWTGMVNNEQFF
- TRBD1 TRBJ2-5 TRBV5-5 TGTGCCAGCAGCTGGGGTACAAAGGGACAGCGCCAAGAGACCCAGTACTTC CASSWGTKGQRQETQYF
- - TRBJ1-4 TRBV6-1 TGTGCCACCCCGGCGGCGGGTTCAACTAATGAAAAACTGTTTTTT CATPAAGSTNEKLFF
once - TRBJ2-7 TRBV19 TGTGCCAGTAGTATCCTCGGCGAGGAGTCCTCCTACGAGCAGTACTTC CASSILGEESSYEQYF
- - TRBJ2-7 TRBV6-5 TGTGCCAGCAGTGAAGTAGGGGGTATGGGGGAGCAGTACTTC CASSEVGGMGEQYF
- - TRBJ2-7 TRBV7-9 TGTGCCAGCAGCTTAGAGGGGGATAGCTACGAGCAGTACTTC CASSLEGDSYEQYF
- - TRBJ1-6 TRBV6-5 TGTGCCAGCAGTTATCGCGGAGCTAATTCACCCCTCCACTTT CASSYRGANSPLHF
- TRBD1 TRBJ2-1 TRBV18 TGTGCCAGCTCATCACAGGGGGCTTTAAACAATGAGCAGTTCTTC CASSSQGALNNEQFF
- - TRBJ1-4 TRBV30 TGTGCCTGGAGTGTATACAGGAATGAAAAACTGTTTTTT CAWSVYRNEKLFF